A selection of T cell receptor beta chains follows, all from one sample in a study of blood T cell repertoires in COVID-19. Sequencing was performed with immunoSEQ multiplex PCR; in TCRdb, only in-frame clones are kept and a portion is missing. Among 200,000 or so clones listed, about nine tenths were seen once. The sequenced sample consisted of PBMCs or T cells enriched from blood (not recorded which). These receptors originate from a woman in her forties with acute COVID-19. CDR3s include the opening cysteine and the closing phenylalanine or tryptophan. A D gene is named only where the DNA matches it firmly. Some rows have no size entry. The others give once, few or many, or a class for an expanded clone.

>TRBV4-1|TRBJ2-7|-|-
TGCGCCAGCAGCCAAGAGAGATACGAGCAGTACTTC
CASSQERYEQYF
>TRBV27|TRBJ2-3|-|-
TGTGCCAGCAGTTCCCATCCCCTCGAAGCCACAGATACGCAGTATTTT
CASSSHPLEATDTQYF
>TRBV2|TRBJ1-2|-|-
TGTGCCAGCAGTCAAATGAGGGGGTCGGTAGCTTCCCGCTACACCTTC
CASSQMRGSVASRYTF
>TRBV18|TRBJ1-3|-|-
TGTGCCAGCTCACCACCTGGAGTATCCTCTGGAAACACCATATATTTT
CASSPPGVSSGNTIYF
>TRBV19|TRBJ2-2|TRBD1|-
TGTGCCAGTAGTATTAGGGGACAGGGGTTCCCCCCCGGGGAGCTGTTTTTT
CASSIRGQGFPPGELFF
>TRBV3-1/TRBV3-2|TRBJ1-4|TRBD1|-
TGTGCCAGCAGGCGACAGGGTGATAGTGAAAAACTGTTTTTT
CASRRQGDSEKLFF
>TRBV11-2|TRBJ1-4|-|-
TGTGCCAGCAGCTTAACAGGGCCTGCAACTAATGAAAAACTGTTTTTT
CASSLTGPATNEKLFF
>TRBV7-2|TRBJ2-7|-|-
TGTGCCAGCAGCTTTCCCGGGTACGAGCAGTACTTC
CASSFPGYEQYF
>TRBV9|TRBJ1-1|-|once
TGTGCCAGCACCTCCCCCTCGGGTGAAGCTTTCTTT
CASTSPSGEAFF
>TRBV7-9|TRBJ1-2|-|once
TGTGCCAGCAGCTTAAAACGGTCCTATGGCTACACCTTC
CASSLKRSYGYTF
>TRBV7-3|TRBJ2-7|TRBD2|-
TGTGCCAGCAGCCCCACCGCTAGCGGGGGGCATCAGGAGCAGTACTTC
CASSPTASGGHQEQYF
>TRBV2|TRBJ1-5|-|-
TGTGCCAGCAGTGATTGGCAGTCCAATCAGCCCCAGCATTTT
CASSDWQSNQPQHF
>TRBV24-1|TRBJ1-1|-|-
TGTGCCACCAGTGATTTGCCCGGGACATATCGCACTGAAGCTTTCTTT
CATSDLPGTYRTEAFF